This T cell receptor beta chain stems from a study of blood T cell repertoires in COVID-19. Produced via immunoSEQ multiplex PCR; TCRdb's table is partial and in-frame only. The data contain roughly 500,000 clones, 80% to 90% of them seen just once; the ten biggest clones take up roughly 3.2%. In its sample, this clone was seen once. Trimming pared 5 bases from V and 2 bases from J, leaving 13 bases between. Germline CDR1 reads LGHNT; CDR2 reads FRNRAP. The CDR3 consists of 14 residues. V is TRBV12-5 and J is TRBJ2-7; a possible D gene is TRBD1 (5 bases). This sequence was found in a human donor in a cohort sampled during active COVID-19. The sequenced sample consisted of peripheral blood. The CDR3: CASGTSGYAYEQYF. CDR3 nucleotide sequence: TGTGCTAGTGGTACGTCAGGGTACGCCTACGAGCAGTACTTC.